This paragraph covers one T cell receptor beta chain sequence. V lost 0 bases to trimming and J lost 1 base, with 10 bases between them. This CDR3 contains 15 residues. CDR1 is SGHKS and CDR2 is YYEKEE in the germline V gene (reference sequence). The source of the sample is a study of blood T cell repertoires in COVID-19. Whole-study context: Researchers got acute and convalescent COVID-19 samples from the United States, Italy and Spain. Sources were T cells, B-cell-depleted T cells, or PBMCs; the material itself was cDNA or gDNA.

Methods used by the authors: Reference gene primers were amplified, and this amplification served to estimate nucleated cell counts. TCRdb's copy holds only in-frame clones and misses some; the assay was immunoSEQ multiplex PCR. The V and J calls and clone size are taken from that table; D and trimming were inferred from the DNA. This table has more than 150,000 clones, approximately 87% appearing once. The rearrangement links TRBV5-5 to TRBJ1-2; D is perhaps TRBD1 (5 bases). The sequence came from a woman in her 70s with acute or convalescent COVID-19. The sequenced sample consisted of peripheral blood. The CDR3: CASSLGGGDNYGYTF. CDR3 in DNA: TGTGCCAGCAGCTTGGGCGGAGGGGATAACTATGGCTACACCTTC.